This T cell receptor (beta chain) was profiled in a study of blood T cell repertoires in COVID-19. Study in general: Sources were T cells, B-cell-depleted T cells, or PBMCs; the material itself was cDNA or gDNA.

Per germline, CDR1 SNHLY and CDR2 FYNNEI. The junction had 7 bases not matched to a gene; V was cut back by 7 bases and J by 0 bases. CDR3 length: 16 amino acids. Only a few counts were recorded for this clone. Original processing notes: Reference gene primer amplification yielded estimated nucleated cell counts. Assay used: immunoSEQ multiplex PCR; TCRdb lists only in-frame clones, some missing. That table gives V, J and clone size, and the DNA gave D and trimming. The table records 130,000 to 150,000 clones, approximately 87% of them present only once. The chain carries TRBV2 and TRBJ1-3; 9 bases are shared with TRBD1. This TCR was recovered from a man in his fifties who had recovered from COVID-19. Specimen: peripheral blood. Here the CDR3 DNA reads TGTGCCAGCATTCGGACAGGGGCTAACTCTGGAAACACCATATATTTT. This translates into CASIRTGANSGNTIYF.